This is a list of T cell receptor beta chains from one sample in a study of blood T cells in healthy people across ages. Via MiXCR, TCRdb re-called the 5' RACE reads, giving one row per CDR3 protein. The sample contains fewer than 1 million distinct CDR3 sequences, around 42% of which appear only once. Specimen: blood. The source is a man in his sixties in good health. The CDR3 runs from the conserved cysteine through the conserved F or W. A D gene is named only where the DNA matches it firmly. The size field is filled for only some rows; it gives once, few, many or a size class.

j_gene	d_gene	len	v_gene	abundance	CDR3nt	CDR3aa
TRBJ2-5	NA	16	TRBV3-1	few	TGTGCCAGCAGCAAGGCGGGTCGGGACAAGGATTGGACCCAGTACTTC	CASSKAGRDKDWTQYF
TRBJ2-1	NA	15	TRBV4-3	NA	TGCGCCAGCAGCCGTGACCCAGGGCCTTACAATGAGCAGTTCTTC	CASSRDPGPYNEQFF
TRBJ1-2	NA	13	TRBV6-6	few	TGTGCCAGCAGTTACGAGGGCCCTGGGGGCTACACCTTC	CASSYEGPGGYTF
TRBJ2-1	NA	15	TRBV6-5	NA	TGTGCCAGCAGAGACATGACACAGCAGTACAATGAGCAGTTCTTC	CASRDMTQQYNEQFF
TRBJ1-4	NA	14	TRBV6-2/TRBV6-3	NA	TGTGCCACCTGCCTCGATCCGATTAATGAAAAACTGTTTTTT	CATCLDPINEKLFF
TRBJ1-4	NA	13	TRBV27	once	TGTGCCAGCCTTGCTTACAGGGATAAAAAACTGTTTTTT	CASLAYRDKKLFF
TRBJ2-7	NA	13	TRBV2	many	TGTGCCAGCAGTGACAGTCCTCCCTACGAGCAGTACTTC	CASSDSPPYEQYF
TRBJ2-5	NA	16	TRBV14	NA	TGTGCCAGCAGCCAAGATCGGGGACGAATCTACAATGAGCAGTACTTC	CASSQDRGRIYNEQYF
TRBJ2-7	NA	16	TRBV7-2	NA	TGTGCCAGCAGCCATTCCCTGGAGGGGGCCTCCTACGAGCAGTACTTC	CASSHSLEGASYEQYF
TRBJ2-7	TRBD1	15	TRBV6-1	NA	TGTGCCATATTTTCCCCGGGACAGGGGAGGTACGAGCAGTACTTC	CAIFSPGQGRYEQYF
TRBJ2-7	NA	15	TRBV9	NA	TGTGCCAGCAGCGCCTCAGGGGTTGGCTCCTACGAGCAGTACTTC	CASSASGVGSYEQYF
TRBJ2-7	TRBD2	15	TRBV7-3	once	TGTGCCAGCAGCCAGGCGGGGGGCACTACCTACGAGCAGTACTTC	CASSQAGGTTYEQYF
TRBJ2-7	TRBD1	14	TRBV4-3	many	TGCGCCAGCAGCGAGAGACAGGGGGCTTACGAGCAGTACTTC	CASSERQGAYEQYF